This TCR beta chain was observed in a study of early T cells in non-severe SARS-CoV-2 infection. Findings of the study overall: Sequences matched to VDJdb favored anti-spike CD8 responses, while private and CD4 specificities were missed.

The sample holds many counts of this clonotype. Its antigen is as yet unknown. Unmatched junction bases numbered 4, after V lost 1 base and J lost 4 bases. Germline-derived CDR1 and CDR2 are SGHVS and FQNEAQ. This CDR3 comprises 14 residues. Unique molecular identifiers (one per individual cDNA molecule) were attached. TCRdb reprocessed the 5' RACE reads via MiXCR and lists one record per CDR3 protein. Among some 66,000 distinct CDR3 sequences listed, around 8.7% were seen once. The rearrangement uses TRBV7-8 and TRBJ2-7; TRBD1 matches 7 bases. This TCR was recovered from an adult who was a healthcare worker with PCR-confirmed SARS-CoV-2 infection or an uninfected control (not recorded which). Sequencing was carried out using whole blood. The CDR3 coding sequence is TGTGCCAGCAGCTTAGGGGGGACAGCATACGAGCAGTACTTC. Encoded protein: CASSLGGTAYEQYF.